The clone carrying this T cell receptor beta chain was detected only a few times. What it binds is unknown. This sample was included in a study of cytomegalovirus exposure and HLA in healthy donors. Points from the study as a whole: One variant, a missense change in DCLRE1C, was linked in a later analysis to TCR beta V- and J-gene trimming. Excluded were some V segments that proved indistinguishable, including TRBV6-2 and TRBV6-3. In an earlier analysis, productive rearrangement rates for most beta V segments clustered near 87% or 30%.

Use of 60 Vbeta and 13 Jbeta primers characterized the PCR. Method: immunoSEQ multiplex PCR; TCRdb's copy keeps in-frame clones and lacks some. The repertoire holds 100,000 or so clones, with about 79% as singletons. Trimming cost V 0 bases and J 5 bases; bases outside gene matches: 4. This CDR3 spans 15 amino acids. CDR1 and CDR2 from the germline V gene are MNHEY and SVGAGI. Material for sequencing was PBMCs. This rearrangement joins TRBV6-5 to TRBJ1-1; 9 bases align to TRBD1. The receptor's source is a female donor in good health and CMV-seropositive. CDR3 DNA: TGTGCCAGCAGTTACTCGGGGACAGGGAAAACTGAAGCTTTCTTT. Translated: CASSYSGTGKTEAFF.